This T cell receptor beta chain was profiled in a study of cytomegalovirus exposure and HLA in healthy donors. General study points: TRBV6-2, TRBV6-3 and some other V segments were excluded as indistinguishable.

The primer mix had 60 Vbeta and 13 Jbeta primers. Methods used by the authors: In a later analysis, approximately 73 million unique TCR beta chains included roughly 11 million shared by two or more donors. TCRdb's table, derived via immunoSEQ multiplex PCR, lists solely in-frame clones and lacks some. That table is the source of V, J and clone size, and D and trimming were worked out from the DNA. The sample lists around 190,000 clones; 75% to 85% were seen once. The CDR3 sequence is 16 residues long. J was trimmed by 2 bases and V by 3 bases; bases with no gene match: 5. Germline CDR1 reads MNHEY; CDR2 reads SMNVEV (reference sequence). Comments on this clone: Its cognate antigen is unknown.

The receptor comes from a girl aged 2 to 9 in good health and CMV-seropositive. V and J are TRBV27 and TRBJ2-1; 9 bases agree with TRBD2. The material sequenced was PBMCs. CDR3 protein: CASSLGVAGAYNEQFF. CDR3 nucleotide sequence: TGTGCCAGCAGTTTGGGGGTAGCGGGAGCCTACAATGAGCAGTTCTTC.